The 2 T cell receptor beta chains below were found in one sample sequenced in a study of blood T cell repertoires in COVID-19. Produced via immunoSEQ multiplex PCR; TCRdb's table is partial and in-frame only. The data contain some 250,000 clones, 70% to 90% of them seen just once; the ten biggest clones take up around 0.7%. Specimen: peripheral blood. The receptors were gathered from a human donor in a cohort sampled during active COVID-19.

The CDR3 sequence: CASIDRGARYEQYF. The CDR3 nucleotides are TGTGCCAGCATCGATCGGGGGGCGCGGTACGAGCAGTACTTC. The J gene is TRBJ2-7, the V gene TRBV6-5; possibly TRBD2 for D (7 bases). The V gene lost 7 bases and the J gene lost 4 bases, with 17 bases spanning the gap. Germline CDR1 and CDR2: MNHEY and SVGAGI. The CDR3 length is 14 residues.

The rearrangement links TRBV2 to TRBJ2-5; D is perhaps TRBD2 (5 bases). The CDR3 runs 13 residues. The germline V and J ends were trimmed by 10 bases and 3 bases, with 15 bases remaining between them. Germline assignment: CDR1 SNHLY and CDR2 FYNNEI. This CDR3 reads CATLPGSKETQYF. The DNA for the CDR3 is TGTGCCACCCTGCCGGGGTCCAAAGAGACCCAGTACTTC.